These 24 T cell receptor beta chains were all obtained from the same sample, sequenced in a study of metastatic and nonmetastatic thyroid tumors. Among the patients, none had received any treatment before thyroid surgery. Through MiXCR, TCRdb re-clonotyped the PCR reads. The data show 20,000 or so clones, approximately 23% seen once. The specimen was tumor tissue. The receptors stem from a female donor with papillary thyroid cancer or a benign thyroid nodule (not recorded which). Some clones in this sample may be carry-over from other donors' samples.

The chain has TRBV20-1 and TRBJ1-1; the D gene is possibly TRBD1 (5 bases). V lost 5 bases and J lost 6, with 16 bases in between. The CDR3 consists of 13 residues. Germline lookup yields CDR1 DFQATT and CDR2 SNEGSKA (reference sequence). DNA for the CDR3: TGCAGTGCTGCGTTGGGCGGGGCCGCTGAAGCTTTCTTT. Amino acids: CSAALGGAAEAFF.

The chain joins TRBV24-1 to TRBJ2-1, with 12 bases matching TRBD2. Germline values: CDR1 KGHDR, CDR2 SFDVKD. CDR3 length: 16 residues. Unmatched junction bases numbered 7, after V lost 4 bases and J lost 7 bases. The CDR3 loop reads CATSDPTSGRGNEQFF. In DNA, the CDR3 is TGTGCCACCAGTGACCCGACTAGCGGGAGAGGTAATGAGCAGTTCTTC.

This clone was detected only a few times. The gene calls are TRBV19 and TRBJ2-1, with 8 nucleotides matching TRBD2. V was clipped by 0 bases and J by 9 bases; unmatched bases: 4. This CDR3 spans 14 amino acids. The germline CDR1 and CDR2 sequences are LNHDA and SQIVND (reference sequence). CDR3 DNA sequence: TGTGCCAGTAGTATAGACGGCGGGAGGAGTGAGCAGTTCTTC. It yields the protein CASSIDGGRSEQFF.

This clone was counted many times. This chain uses TRBV27 with TRBJ2-2, with a tentative D call TRBD2 (5 bases). V lost 4 bases to trimming and J lost 6 bases, with 12 bases between them. Germline CDR1 and CDR2: MNHEY and SMNVEV (reference sequence). CDR3 length: 14 residues. DNA of the CDR3: TGTGCCAGCAGTTCCCGGGATCGGGCCGGGGAGCTGTTTTTT. It codes for CASSSRDRAGELFF.

The chain links TRBV12-1 to TRBJ2-7; TRBD2 was called by the table and not checked on the DNA. TRBV12-1 is designated a pseudogene. The CDR3 has 15 residues. The CDR3 spells CASPIVVTPTYDQYF. Written as DNA, the CDR3 is TGTGCCAGCCCGATAGTGGTCACACCTACCTACGATCAGTACTTC.

The chain is built from TRBV11-2 and TRBJ2-7, with D unclear. V dropped 0 bases and J dropped 7 bases, with 10 bases sitting between them. The CDR3 contains 13 residues. The germline CDR1 and CDR2 sequences are SGHAT and FQNNGV. CDR3 residues: CASSLENSGEQYF. CDR3 nucleotides: TGTGCCAGCAGCTTAGAGAACAGTGGGGAGCAGTACTTC.

This clone was found many times. Different DNA sequences within this sample yield the same CDR3. The V and J genes are TRBV5-1 and TRBJ1-2; perhaps TRBD1 as D (5 bases). Trimming took off 4 bases at V and 0 bases at J, with 13 bases between the two ends. Germline values: CDR1 SGHRS, CDR2 YFSETQ. The CDR3 covers 15 residues. The CDR3 DNA sequence: TGCGCCAGCAGCCTGGCCGCAGGGCCTAACTATGGCTACACCTTC. Translated: CASSLAAGPNYGYTF.

This clone showed up many times. The chain recombines TRBV30 with TRBJ1-5; no firm D call. CDR1 is GTSNPN, CDR2 SVGIG, per germline (reference sequence). The CDR3 consists of 13 residues. V lost 2 bases to trimming and J lost 7 bases, with 12 bases between them. CDR3 residues: CAWSPTREQPQHF. CDR3 in DNA: TGTGCCTGGAGTCCTACAAGGGAACAGCCCCAGCATTTT.

The genes are TRBV3-1 and TRBJ1-5, with a tentative D call TRBD1 (5 bases). Deletions cut 0 bases from V and 6 bases from J, with 9 bases between. CDR1 and CDR2 from the germline V gene are LGHDT and YNNKEL (reference sequence). CDR3 length: 14 residues. The CDR3 here is CASSQDFGGQPQHF. CDR3 nucleotides: TGTGCCAGCAGCCAAGATTTCGGGGGTCAGCCCCAGCATTTT.

Relative to its sample, this clone is medium-sized. The rearrangement joins TRBV7-9 to TRBJ1-1; D is unclear. Trimming pared 1 base from V and 10 bases from J, leaving 10 bases between. Germline V gives CDR1 SEHNR, CDR2 FQNEAQ (reference sequence). CDR3 length: 12 residues. The CDR3 region is CASSLGTGRAFF. The CDR3, as DNA: TGTGCCAGCAGCTTAGGTACTGGGCGAGCTTTCTTT.

This clone was seen more than once but under ten times. The chain uses TRBV20-1 and TRBJ2-1; tentative D call: TRBD2 (5 bases). CDR1 is DFQATT, CDR2 SNEGSKA, per germline (reference sequence). Trimming took off 5 bases at V and 2 bases at J, with 16 bases between the two ends. This CDR3 is 15 amino acids long. The CDR3 DNA is TGCAGTGCTGAGGGCAGCGTTATAGCCTACAATGAGCAGTTCTTC. Translated: CSAEGSVIAYNEQFF.

In this sample, this clone is medium-sized. The CDR3 bases are TGCAGTGCTAGCCGAGCCTTGGGTACAGGGAACACTGAAGCTTTCTTT. Its translation: CSASRALGTGNTEAFF. This chain uses TRBV20-1 with TRBJ1-1, with D maybe TRBD1 (5 bases). Germline CDR1 reads DFQATT; CDR2 reads SNEGSKA (reference sequence). This CDR3 has 16 amino acids. Between the trimmed V and J ends, which lost 3 bases and 1 base, there was a span of 18 bases.

This sequence joins TRBV11-2 and TRBJ2-6; D is perhaps TRBD2 (5 bases). Trimming took off 5 bases at V and 4 bases at J, with 15 bases between the two ends. Per germline, CDR1 SGHAT and CDR2 FQNNGV. This CDR3 spans 16 amino acids. The CDR3 sequence: CASSPRGPSGANVLTF. CDR3 in DNA: TGTGCCAGCAGCCCGAGAGGGCCGTCCGGGGCCAACGTCCTGACTTTC.

The CDR3 region has the DNA TGTGCCAGCATCCTACAGGGGGCCGGTTCTTCTTGCTACACCTTC. It encodes CASILQGAGSSCYTF. J is TRBJ1-2 and V is TRBV28, with 9 bases matching TRBD1. From germline, CDR1 is MDHEN and CDR2 SYDVKM. CDR3 size: 15 residues. V lost 7 bases, J lost 9 bases, and 15 bases stayed unmatched.

This clone showed up just a few times. The gene calls are TRBV6-2 or TRBV6-3 and TRBJ2-1, with TRBD2 identical over 10 bases. The junction had 8 bases not matched to a gene; V was cut back by 0 bases and J by 6 bases. The CDR3 runs 17 residues. Germline CDR1 reads MNHEY; CDR2 reads SVGEGT. CDR3 residues: CASSYSVAGGPTNEQFF. The CDR3 DNA is TGTGCCAGCAGTTACTCGGTAGCGGGAGGCCCCACCAATGAGCAGTTCTTC.

A note on this clone: Without the conserved terminal phenylalanine or tryptophan, this CDR3 likely stems from a read error. It is unclear where the CDR3 begins or ends on the DNA, so no DNA is shown, and the CDR3 is as TCRdb lists it. The gene calls are TRBV20-1 and TRBJ2-3; the table's D call, TRBD2, was not checked against the DNA. Germline loops: CDR1 DFQATT, CDR2 SNEGSKA (reference sequence). A total of 18 residues make up the CDR3, ends included. The CDR3 here is CSARGTSGGGQIRSIFDL.

This chain uses TRBV20-1 with TRBJ2-3, with 9 nucleotides matching TRBD1. The CDR3 length is 14 residues. Trimming at V came to 5 bases and at J to 4 bases, leaving 7 bases not matched to a gene. The germline CDR1 and CDR2 sequences are DFQATT and SNEGSKA (reference sequence). The CDR3 DNA is TGCAGTGCTGGGGACAGGGATGTCGCAGATACGCAGTATTTT. This codes for CSAGDRDVADTQYF.

V and J are TRBV28 and TRBJ2-7; TRBD1 might be the D (5 bases). The V end lost 5 bases, the J end lost 4 bases, and 9 bases lay between the germline ends. Germline CDR1 and CDR2: MDHEN and SYDVKM. The CDR3 has 12 residues. The CDR3 protein is CASSTTAYEQYF. Written as DNA, the CDR3 is TGTGCCAGCAGTACGACAGCATACGAGCAGTACTTC.

The chain uses TRBV20-1 and TRBJ2-7, with 10 bases aligning to TRBD2. V dropped 3 bases and J dropped 7; count of bases not matched to a gene: 18. In germline, CDR1 is DFQATT, CDR2 SNEGSKA (reference sequence). The CDR3 runs 17 residues. CDR3 DNA sequence: TGCAGTGCTAGGCCCAACTACTTTCTAGCGGGAGCGGTTGAGCAGTACTTC. Amino acids: CSARPNYFLAGAVEQYF.

This clone has at least ten counts. The CDR3 bases are TGTGCCAGCACCCCTAGCGGGAGGGAAGAGACCCAGTACTTC. It specifies CASTPSGREETQYF. V and J are TRBV6-2 or TRBV6-3 and TRBJ2-5, with 12 bases that match TRBD2. Germline lookup yields CDR1 MNHEY and CDR2 SVGEGT. The CDR3 loop spans 14 amino acids. J lost 3 bases, V lost 7 bases, and 3 bases had no gene match.

This clone was counted ten times or more. This chain joins TRBV6-1 and TRBJ2-4, with TRBD2 matching 13 bases. CDR1 and CDR2 (germline): MNHNS, SASEGT. V was pared by 5 bases and J by 8 bases, with 15 bases of the junction left unmatched. The CDR3 is 18 residues long. The CDR3 loop reads CASSLTSPGTSGIYIQYF. The CDR3 region has the DNA TGTGCCAGCAGTCTAACGTCCCCCGGGACTAGCGGGATATACATTCAGTACTTC.

The chain couples TRBV7-2 to TRBJ2-1; D call uncertain. Germline V lookup: CDR1 SGHTA, CDR2 FQGNSA. V lost 0 bases and J lost 8, with 11 bases in between. The CDR3 spans 14 residues. The CDR3 DNA reads TGTGCCAGCAGCTTAGCCCCGTGTAGCTATGAGCAGTTCTTC. It encodes CASSLAPCSYEQFF.

The chain uses TRBV5-1 and TRBJ1-1, with 8 bases that match TRBD1. Germline V gives CDR1 SGHRS, CDR2 YFSETQ. Trimming removed 0 bases from V and 7 bases from J; junction bases left unmatched: 5. The CDR3 covers 14 residues. The CDR3: CASSLGVDRVEAFF. The CDR3 nucleotides read TGCGCCAGCAGCTTGGGTGTGGACAGGGTTGAAGCTTTCTTT.

By share, this clone ranks as medium-sized (0.01 to 0.1%). The rearrangement links TRBV6-4 to TRBJ2-5; 11 bases are a match to TRBD2. Per germline, CDR1 MRHNA and CDR2 SNTAGT. The CDR3 has 16 residues. The junction had 8 bases not matched to a gene; V was cut back by 4 bases and J by 4 bases. In DNA form, the CDR3 reads TGTGCCAGCAGTGCGGTTAGCGGGAGGGCCCCAGAGACCCAGTACTTC. This codes for CASSAVSGRAPETQYF.